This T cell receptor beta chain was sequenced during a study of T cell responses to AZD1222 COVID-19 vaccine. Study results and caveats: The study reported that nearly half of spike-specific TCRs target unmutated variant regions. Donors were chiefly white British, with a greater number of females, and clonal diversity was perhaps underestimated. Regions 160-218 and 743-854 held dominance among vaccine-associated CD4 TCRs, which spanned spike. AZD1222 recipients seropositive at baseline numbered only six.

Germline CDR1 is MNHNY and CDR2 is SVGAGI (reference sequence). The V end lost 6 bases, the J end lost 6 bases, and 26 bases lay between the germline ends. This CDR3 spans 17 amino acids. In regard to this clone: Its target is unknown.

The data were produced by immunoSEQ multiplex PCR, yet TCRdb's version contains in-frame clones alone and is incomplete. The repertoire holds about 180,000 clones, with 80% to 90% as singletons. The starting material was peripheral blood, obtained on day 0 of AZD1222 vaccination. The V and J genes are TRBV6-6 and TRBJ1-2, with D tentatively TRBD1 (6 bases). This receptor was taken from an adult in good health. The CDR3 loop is CASRRNHNRVGAHGYTF. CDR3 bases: TGTGCCAGCAGACGAAACCATAACAGGGTGGGGGCACATGGCTACACCTTC.